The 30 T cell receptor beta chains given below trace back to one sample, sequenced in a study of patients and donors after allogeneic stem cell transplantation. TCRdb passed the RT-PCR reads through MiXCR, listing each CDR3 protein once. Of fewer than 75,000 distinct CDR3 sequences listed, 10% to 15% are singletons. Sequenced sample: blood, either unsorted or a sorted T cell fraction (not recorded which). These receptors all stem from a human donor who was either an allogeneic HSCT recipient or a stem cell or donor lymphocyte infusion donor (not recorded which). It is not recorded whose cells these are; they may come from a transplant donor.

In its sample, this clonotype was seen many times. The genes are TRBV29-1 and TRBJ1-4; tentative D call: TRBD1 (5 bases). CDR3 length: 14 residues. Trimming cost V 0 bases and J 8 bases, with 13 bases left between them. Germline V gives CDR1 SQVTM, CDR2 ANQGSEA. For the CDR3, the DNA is TGCAGCGTTGAAGATTTCAGGGCTGGGGAAAAACTGTTTTTT. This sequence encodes CSVEDFRAGEKLFF.

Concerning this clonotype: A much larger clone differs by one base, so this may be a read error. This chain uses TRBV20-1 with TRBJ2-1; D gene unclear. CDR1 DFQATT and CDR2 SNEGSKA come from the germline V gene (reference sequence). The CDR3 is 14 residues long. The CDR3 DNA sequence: TGCAGTGCTCCCTACTATAGCTCCAACAATGAGCAGTTCTTC. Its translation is CSAPYYSSNNEQFF.

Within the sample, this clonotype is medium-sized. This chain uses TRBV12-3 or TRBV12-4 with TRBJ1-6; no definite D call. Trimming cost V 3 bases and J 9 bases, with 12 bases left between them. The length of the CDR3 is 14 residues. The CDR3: CASSFGTTGSPLHF. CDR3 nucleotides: TGTGCCAGCAGTTTTGGAACCACCGGTTCACCCCTCCACTTT.

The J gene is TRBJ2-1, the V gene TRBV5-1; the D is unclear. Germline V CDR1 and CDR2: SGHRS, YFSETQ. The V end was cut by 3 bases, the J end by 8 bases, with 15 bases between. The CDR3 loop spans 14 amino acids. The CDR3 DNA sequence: TGCGCCAGCAGCTACGGCTTGAACTTCGATGAGCAGTTCTTC. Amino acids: CASSYGLNFDEQFF.

The CDR3 sequence is CASSANGDGTFDEQYF. The CDR3 DNA follows: TGCGCCAGCAGCGCTAACGGGGACGGGACATTCGACGAGCAGTACTTC. This chain uses TRBV5-1 with TRBJ2-7; possible D gene TRBD1, 6 bases. V lost 4 bases, J lost 5 bases, and 22 bases lay in between. The CDR3 loop spans 16 amino acids. Germline V gene data show CDR1 as SGHRS and CDR2 as YFSETQ.

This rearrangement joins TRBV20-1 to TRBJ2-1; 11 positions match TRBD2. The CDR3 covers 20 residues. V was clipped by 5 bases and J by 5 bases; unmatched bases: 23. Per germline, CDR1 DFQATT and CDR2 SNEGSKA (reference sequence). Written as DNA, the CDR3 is TGCAGTGCTTGGGAGCTAGCGGGAGGACCGCGTTGGAAGACCCACAATGAGCAGTTCTTC. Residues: CSAWELAGGPRWKTHNEQFF.

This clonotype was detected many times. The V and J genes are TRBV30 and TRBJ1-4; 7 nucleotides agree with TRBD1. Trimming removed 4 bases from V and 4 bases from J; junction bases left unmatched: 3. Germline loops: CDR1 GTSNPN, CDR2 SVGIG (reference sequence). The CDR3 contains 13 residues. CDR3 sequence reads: CAWTTGNNEKLFF. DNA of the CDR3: TGTGCCTGGACGACAGGGAATAATGAAAAACTGTTTTTT.

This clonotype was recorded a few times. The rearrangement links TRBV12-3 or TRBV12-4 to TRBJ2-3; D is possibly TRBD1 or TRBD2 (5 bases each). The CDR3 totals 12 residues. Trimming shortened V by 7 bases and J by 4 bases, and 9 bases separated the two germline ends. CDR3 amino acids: CASTRGADTQYF. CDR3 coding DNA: TGTGCCAGCACCAGAGGGGCAGATACGCAGTATTTT.

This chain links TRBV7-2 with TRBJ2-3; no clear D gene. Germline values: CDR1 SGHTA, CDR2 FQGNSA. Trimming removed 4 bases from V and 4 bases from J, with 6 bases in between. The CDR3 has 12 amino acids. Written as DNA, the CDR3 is TGTGCCAGCAGCTCTTCAGCAGATACGCAGTATTTT. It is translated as CASSSSADTQYF.

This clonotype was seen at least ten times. CDR3 nucleotide sequence: TGTGCCAGCAGCCTACCCGCCCAGGGGGCAGGGCAGCCCCAGCATTTT. This encodes CASSLPAQGAGQPQHF. V and J are TRBV7-8 and TRBJ1-5; TRBD1 aligns across 8 bases. The CDR3 runs 16 residues. J was trimmed by 7 bases and V by 5 bases; bases with no gene match: 13. Germline V gene data show CDR1 as SGHVS and CDR2 as FQNEAQ.

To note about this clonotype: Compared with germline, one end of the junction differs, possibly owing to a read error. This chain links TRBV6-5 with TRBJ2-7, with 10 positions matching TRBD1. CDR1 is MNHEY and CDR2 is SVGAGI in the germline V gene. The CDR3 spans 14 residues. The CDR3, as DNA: TGTGCCGGCAGATGGGGACAGGGGACCTACGAGCAGTACTTC. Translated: CAGRWGQGTYEQYF.

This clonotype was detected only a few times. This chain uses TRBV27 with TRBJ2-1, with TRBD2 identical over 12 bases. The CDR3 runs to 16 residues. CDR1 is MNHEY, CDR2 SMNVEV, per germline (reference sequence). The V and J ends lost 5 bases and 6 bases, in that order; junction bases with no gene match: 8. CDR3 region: CASSNKTSGRLNEQFF. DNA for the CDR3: TGTGCCAGCAGTAATAAAACTAGCGGGAGGCTCAATGAGCAGTTCTTC.

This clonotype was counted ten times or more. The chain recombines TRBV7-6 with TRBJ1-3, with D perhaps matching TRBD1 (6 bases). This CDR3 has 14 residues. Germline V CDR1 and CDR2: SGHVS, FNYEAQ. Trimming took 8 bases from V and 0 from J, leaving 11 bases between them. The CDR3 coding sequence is TGTGCCAGCGGCGGGGGGCCCTCTGGAAACACCATATATTTT. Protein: CASGGGPSGNTIYF. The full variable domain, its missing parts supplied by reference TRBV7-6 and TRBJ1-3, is GAGVSQSPRYKVTKRGQDVALRCDPISGHVSLYWYRQALGQGPEFLTYFNYEAQQDKSGLPNDRFSAERPEGSISTLTIQRTEQRDSAMYRCASGGGPSGNTIYFGEGSWLTVV.

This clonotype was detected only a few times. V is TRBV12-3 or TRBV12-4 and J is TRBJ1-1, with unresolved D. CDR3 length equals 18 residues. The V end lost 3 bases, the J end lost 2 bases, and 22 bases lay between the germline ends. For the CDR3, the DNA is TGTGCCAGCAGTTTGTATGGCGTGGCAGGACCTATAAACACTGAAGCTTTCTTT. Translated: CASSLYGVAGPINTEAFF.

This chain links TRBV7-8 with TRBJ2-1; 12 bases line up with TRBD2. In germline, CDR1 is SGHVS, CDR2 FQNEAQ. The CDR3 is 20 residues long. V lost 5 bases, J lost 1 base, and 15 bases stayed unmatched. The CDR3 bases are TGTGCCAGCAGCCCAACTACCCCTACTAGCGGGAGGAGTTCCTACAATGAGCAGTTCTTC. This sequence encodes CASSPTTPTSGRSSYNEQFF.

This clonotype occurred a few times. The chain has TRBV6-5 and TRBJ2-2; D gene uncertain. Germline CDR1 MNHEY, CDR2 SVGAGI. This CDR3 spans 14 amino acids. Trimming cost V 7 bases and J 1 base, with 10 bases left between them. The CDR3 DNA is TGTGCCAGCATGGGTGCATGGAACACCGGGGAGCTGTTTTTT. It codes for CASMGAWNTGELFF.

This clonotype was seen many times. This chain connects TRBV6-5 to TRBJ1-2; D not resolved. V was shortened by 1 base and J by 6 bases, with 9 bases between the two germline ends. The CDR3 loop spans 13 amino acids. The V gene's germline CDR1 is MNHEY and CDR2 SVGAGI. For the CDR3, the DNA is TGTGCCAGCAGTTACTGGAGGGATGATGGCTACACCTTC. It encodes CASSYWRDDGYTF.

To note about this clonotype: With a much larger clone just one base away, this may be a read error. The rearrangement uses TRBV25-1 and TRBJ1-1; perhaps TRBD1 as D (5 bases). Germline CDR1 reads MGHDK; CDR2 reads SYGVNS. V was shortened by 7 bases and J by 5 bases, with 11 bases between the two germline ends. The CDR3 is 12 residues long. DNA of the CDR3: TGTGCCAGCACCCCCGGGGGGACTGAAGCTTTCTTT. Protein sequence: CASTPGGTEAFF. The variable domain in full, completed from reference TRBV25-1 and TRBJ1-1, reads EADIYQTPRYLVIGTGKKITLECSQTMGHDKMYWYQQDPGMELHLIHYSYGVNSTEKGDLSSESTVSRIRTEHFPLTLESARPSHTSQYLCASTPGGTEAFFGQGTRLTVV.

The chain's CDR3 is CASSSLAGEDTQYF. The CDR3 DNA is TGTGCCAGCAGTTCACTAGCGGGGGAAGATACGCAGTATTTT. The chain has TRBV6-5 and TRBJ2-3; 11 bases align to TRBD2. V lost 4 bases to trimming and J lost 5 bases; unmatched junction nucleotides: 2. Germline assignment: CDR1 MNHEY and CDR2 SVGAGI. The CDR3 totals 14 residues.

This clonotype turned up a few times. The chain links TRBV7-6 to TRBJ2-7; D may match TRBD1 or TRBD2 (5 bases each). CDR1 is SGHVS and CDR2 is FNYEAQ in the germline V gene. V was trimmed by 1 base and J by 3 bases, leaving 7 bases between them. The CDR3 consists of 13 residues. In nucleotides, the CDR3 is TGTGCCAGCAGCTTAGGAGGGGACTACGAGCAGTACTTC. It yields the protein CASSLGGDYEQYF.

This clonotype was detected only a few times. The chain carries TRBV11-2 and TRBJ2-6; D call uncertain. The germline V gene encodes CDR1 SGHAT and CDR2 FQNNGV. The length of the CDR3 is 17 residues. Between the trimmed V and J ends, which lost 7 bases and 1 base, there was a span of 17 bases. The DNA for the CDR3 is TGTGCCAGCACCAAGAACGGAGACCGGTCTGGGGCCAACGTCCTGACTTTC. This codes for CASTKNGDRSGANVLTF.

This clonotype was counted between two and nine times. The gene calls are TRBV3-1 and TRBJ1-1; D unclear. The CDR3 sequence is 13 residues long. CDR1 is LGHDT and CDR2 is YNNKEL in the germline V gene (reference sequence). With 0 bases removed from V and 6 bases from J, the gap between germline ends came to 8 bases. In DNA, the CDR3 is TGTGCCAGCAGCCAAGATAGGATCCCTGAAGCTTTCTTT. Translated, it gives CASSQDRIPEAFF.

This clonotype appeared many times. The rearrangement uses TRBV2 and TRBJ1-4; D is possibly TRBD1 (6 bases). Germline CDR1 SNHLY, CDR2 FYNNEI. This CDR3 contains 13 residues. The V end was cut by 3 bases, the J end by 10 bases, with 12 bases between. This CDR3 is CASSDNRDGKLFF. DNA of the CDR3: TGTGCCAGCAGTGATAACAGGGACGGAAAACTGTTTTTT.

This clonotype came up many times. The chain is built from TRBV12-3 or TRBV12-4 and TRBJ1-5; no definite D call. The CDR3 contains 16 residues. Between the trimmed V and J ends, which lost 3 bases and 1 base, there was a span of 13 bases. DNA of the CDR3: TGTGCCAGCAGTTTCTCCAAACTCGGAAGCAATCAGCCCCAGCATTTT. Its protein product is CASSFSKLGSNQPQHF.

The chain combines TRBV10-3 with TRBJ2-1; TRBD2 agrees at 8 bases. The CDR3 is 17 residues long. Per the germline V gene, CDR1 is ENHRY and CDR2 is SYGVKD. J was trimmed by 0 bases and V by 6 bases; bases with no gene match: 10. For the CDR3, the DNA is TGTGCCATCAGCCTAGGCCTAGCGGGCGACTCCTACAATGAGCAGTTCTTC. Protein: CAISLGLAGDSYNEQFF.

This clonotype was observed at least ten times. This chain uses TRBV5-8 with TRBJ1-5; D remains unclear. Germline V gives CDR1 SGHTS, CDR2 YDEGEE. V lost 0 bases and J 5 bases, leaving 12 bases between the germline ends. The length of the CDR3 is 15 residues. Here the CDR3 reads CASSLGVSGDQPQHF. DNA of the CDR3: TGTGCCAGCAGCTTGGGGGTTTCGGGTGATCAGCCCCAGCATTTT.

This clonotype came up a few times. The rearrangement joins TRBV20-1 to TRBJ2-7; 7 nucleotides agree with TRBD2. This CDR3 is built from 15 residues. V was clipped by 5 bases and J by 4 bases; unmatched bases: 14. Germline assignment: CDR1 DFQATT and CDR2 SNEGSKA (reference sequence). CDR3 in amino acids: CSAVPSRESRYEQYF. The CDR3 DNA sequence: TGCAGTGCTGTCCCCTCGCGGGAGAGCCGATACGAGCAGTACTTC.

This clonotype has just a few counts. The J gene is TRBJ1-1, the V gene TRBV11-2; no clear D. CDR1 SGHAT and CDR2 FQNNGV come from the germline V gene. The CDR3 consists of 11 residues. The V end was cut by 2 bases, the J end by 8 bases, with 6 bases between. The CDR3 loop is CASSLTVEAFF. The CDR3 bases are TGTGCCAGCAGCTTAACAGTAGAAGCTTTCTTT.

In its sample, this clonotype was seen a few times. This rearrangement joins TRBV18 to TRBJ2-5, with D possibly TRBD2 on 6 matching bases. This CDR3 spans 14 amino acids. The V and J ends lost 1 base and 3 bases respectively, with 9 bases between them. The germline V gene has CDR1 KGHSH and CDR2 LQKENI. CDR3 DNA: TGTGCCAGCTCACCACTATCGGGGGAAGAGACCCAGTACTTC. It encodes CASSPLSGEETQYF.

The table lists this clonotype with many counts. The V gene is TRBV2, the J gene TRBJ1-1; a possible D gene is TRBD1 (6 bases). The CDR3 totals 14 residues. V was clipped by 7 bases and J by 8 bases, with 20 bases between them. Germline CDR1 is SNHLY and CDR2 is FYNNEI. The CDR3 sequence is CASTTWGAGVEAFF. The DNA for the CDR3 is TGTGCCAGCACTACTTGGGGGGCGGGGGTAGAAGCTTTCTTT.